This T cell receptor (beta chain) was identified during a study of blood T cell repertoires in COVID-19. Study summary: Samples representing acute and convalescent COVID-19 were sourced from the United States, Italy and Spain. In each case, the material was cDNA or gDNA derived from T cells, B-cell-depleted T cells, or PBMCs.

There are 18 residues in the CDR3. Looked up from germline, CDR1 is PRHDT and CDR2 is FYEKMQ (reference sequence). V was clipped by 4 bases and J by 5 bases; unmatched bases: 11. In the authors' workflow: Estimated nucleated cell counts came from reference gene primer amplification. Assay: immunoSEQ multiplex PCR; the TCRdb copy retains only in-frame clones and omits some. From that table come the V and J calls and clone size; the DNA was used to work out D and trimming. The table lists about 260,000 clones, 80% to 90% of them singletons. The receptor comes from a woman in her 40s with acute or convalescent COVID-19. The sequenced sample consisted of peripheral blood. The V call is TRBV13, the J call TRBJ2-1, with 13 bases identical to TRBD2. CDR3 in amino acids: CASSSRTSGGNEDNEQFF. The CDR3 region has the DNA TGTGCCAGCAGCTCCCGGACTAGCGGGGGAAACGAGGACAATGAGCAGTTCTTC.